This T cell receptor (beta chain) is drawn from a study of blood T cell repertoires in COVID-19. Trimming shortened V by 5 bases and J by 1 base, and 14 bases separated the two germline ends. CDR3 length: 15 residues. CDR1 is SEHNR and CDR2 is FQNEAQ in the germline V gene (reference sequence). Clones were read by immunoSEQ multiplex PCR, and TCRdb kept only the in-frame ones, dropping some. The data hold some 330,000 clones, with roughly 88% observed a single time. The sequenced sample was peripheral blood. V gene TRBV7-9 combines with J gene TRBJ1-1, with TRBD1 as a possible D gene (5 bases). The sequence came from a woman aged 50 to 60 with active or convalescent COVID-19. CDR3 coding DNA: TGTGCCAGCAGCCCATCCGGGGGAAAGAACACTGAAGCTTTCTTT. It specifies CASSPSGGKNTEAFF.